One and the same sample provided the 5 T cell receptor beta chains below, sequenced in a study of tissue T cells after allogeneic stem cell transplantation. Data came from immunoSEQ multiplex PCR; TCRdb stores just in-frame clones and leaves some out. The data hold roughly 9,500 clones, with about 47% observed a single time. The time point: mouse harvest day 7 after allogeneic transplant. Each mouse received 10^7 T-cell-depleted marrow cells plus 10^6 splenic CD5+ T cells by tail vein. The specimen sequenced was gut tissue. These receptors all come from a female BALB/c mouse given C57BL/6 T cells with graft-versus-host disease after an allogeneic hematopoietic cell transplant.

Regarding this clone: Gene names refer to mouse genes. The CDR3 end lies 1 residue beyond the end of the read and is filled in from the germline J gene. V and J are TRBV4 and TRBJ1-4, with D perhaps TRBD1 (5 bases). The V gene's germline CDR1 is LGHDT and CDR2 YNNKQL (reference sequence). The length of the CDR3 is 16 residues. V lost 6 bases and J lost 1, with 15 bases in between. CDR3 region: CASSPRQRPSNERLFF. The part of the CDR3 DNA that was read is TGTGCCAGCAGTCCTCGACAGCGGCCTTCCAACGAAAGATTATTT.

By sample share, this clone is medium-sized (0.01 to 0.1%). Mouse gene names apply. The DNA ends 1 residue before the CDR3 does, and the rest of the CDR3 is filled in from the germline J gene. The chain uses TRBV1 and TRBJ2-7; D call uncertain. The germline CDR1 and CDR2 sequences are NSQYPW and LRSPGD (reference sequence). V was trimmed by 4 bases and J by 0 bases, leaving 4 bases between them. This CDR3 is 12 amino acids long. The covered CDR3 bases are TGCACCTGCAGTGACAACTCCTATGAACAGTAC. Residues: CTCSDNSYEQY. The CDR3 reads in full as CTCSDNSYEQYF.

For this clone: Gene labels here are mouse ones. The CDR3 spells CASSAPGQKNTLYF. Partial CDR3 DNA: TGTGCCAGCAGTGCCCCGGGACAAAAAAACACCTTGTAC. The genes are TRBV13-1 and TRBJ2-4, with D tentatively TRBD1 (6 bases). The read finishes 1 residue shy of the CDR3 end, and the germline J gene is used to complete it. The CDR3 length is 14 residues. Trimming removed 3 bases at V and 4 bases at J, with 12 bases between. The germline CDR1 and CDR2 sequences are NSHNY and SYGAGN.

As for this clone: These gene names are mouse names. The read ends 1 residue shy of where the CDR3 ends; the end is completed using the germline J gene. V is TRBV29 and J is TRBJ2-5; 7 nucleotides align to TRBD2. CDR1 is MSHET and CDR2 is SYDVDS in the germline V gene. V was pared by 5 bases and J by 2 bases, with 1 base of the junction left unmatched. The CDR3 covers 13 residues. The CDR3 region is CASSGGVQDTQYF. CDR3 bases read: TGTGCTAGCAGTGGGGGGGTCCAAGACACCCAGTAC.

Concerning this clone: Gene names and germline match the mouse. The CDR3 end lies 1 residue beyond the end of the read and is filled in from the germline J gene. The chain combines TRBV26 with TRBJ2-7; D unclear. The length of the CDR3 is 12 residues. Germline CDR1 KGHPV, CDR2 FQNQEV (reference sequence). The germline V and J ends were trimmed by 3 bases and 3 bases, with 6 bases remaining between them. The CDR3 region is CASSLHVYEQYF. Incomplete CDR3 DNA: TGTGCCAGCAGTCTCCACGTCTATGAACAGTAC. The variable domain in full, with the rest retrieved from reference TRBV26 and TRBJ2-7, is NSKVIQTPRYLVKGQGQKAKMRCIPEKGHPVVFWYQQNKNNEFKFLINFQNQEVLQQIDMTEKRFSAECPSNSPCSLEIQSSEAGDSALYLCASSLHVYEQYFGPGTRLTVL.